This TCR beta chain was obtained from a study of shared clonotypes between healthy human individuals. General observations from the study: In the sorted subsets, rarefaction showed sequencing was incomplete despite large depth. Generally, naive subsets (rather than memory subsets) showed larger estimated richness.

Turning to this clone: Antigen specificity is unknown.

Deep was the level used in running the assay. Assay used: immunoSEQ multiplex PCR; TCRdb lists only in-frame clones, some missing. The sample has roughly 2.6 million clones, approximately 90% seen once. CDR1 is ENHRY and CDR2 is SYGVKD in the germline V gene. This CDR3 has 18 residues. Between the trimmed V and J ends, which lost 1 base and 2 bases, there was a span of 20 bases. Source material: naive CD4+ T cells sorted from blood. Specified subset: CD45RA+ positively selected. This TCR came from a man aged 18 to 30 in good health. The chain employs TRBV10-3 and TRBJ1-2; D may be TRBD1 (6 bases). The CDR3 here is CAISEYRDKTIRNYGYTF. The DNA for the CDR3 is TGTGCCATCAGTGAGTATCGGGACAAAACTATACGGAACTATGGCTACACCTTC.